Listed below are T cell receptor beta chains from one sample, sequenced in a study of blood T cell repertoires in COVID-19. Clones were sequenced by immunoSEQ multiplex PCR, and TCRdb holds only the in-frame ones, with some missing. The table records approximately 270,000 clones, about 85% of them present only once. The sequencing sample was made of peripheral blood. The receptors derive from a human donor with COVID-19, enrolled during active disease. The donor label of this sample is uncertain. Each CDR3 is given with its conserved first and last residue. The D gene is left open where the match is weak. Rows give clone size only sometimes, using once, few, many, or a class for an expanded clone.

v_gene	abundance	j_gene	d_gene	len	CDR3nt	CDR3aa
TRBV13	-	TRBJ2-5	-	14	TGTGCCAGCAGCTTAGGCCGAAGCGTGGAGACCCAGTACTTC	CASSLGRSVETQYF
TRBV7-2	-	TRBJ2-3	TRBD2	16	TGTGCCAGCAGCTTAACACTAGCGGGAACAGCAGATACGCAGTATTTT	CASSLTLAGTADTQYF
TRBV3-1/TRBV3-2	once	TRBJ1-1	-	14	TGTGCCAGCAGCCGGAACAGGGTGAACACTGAAGCTTTCTTT	CASSRNRVNTEAFF
TRBV15	-	TRBJ1-3	-	15	TGTGCCACCAGCAGAGACAGGGTAGGCGGAAACACCATATATTTT	CATSRDRVGGNTIYF
TRBV5-1	-	TRBJ2-7	-	15	TGCGCCAGCAGCTTGAATGGTCAGACGGGCTACGAGCAGTACTTC	CASSLNGQTGYEQYF
TRBV19	-	TRBJ2-7	TRBD1	12	TGTGCCAGTAGTCAGGGGGCGGGCGAGCAGTACTTC	CASSQGAGEQYF
TRBV7-9	-	TRBJ1-5	TRBD1	17	TGTGCCAGCAGCTTTGCTACCGGGACAGGGGCGGATCAGCCCCAGCATTTT	CASSFATGTGADQPQHF
TRBV14	-	TRBJ1-2	TRBD1	13	TGTGCCAGCAGCCATCGACAGGGACAGGGATACACCTTC	CASSHRQGQGYTF
TRBV28	-	TRBJ2-7	TRBD2	12	TGTGCCAGCAGGGGACTAGCAGCCGAGCAGTACTTC	CASRGLAAEQYF
TRBV28	-	TRBJ2-1	TRBD2	15	TGTGCCAGCAGACCCACTAGCGGCAATTACAATGAGCAGTTCTTC	CASRPTSGNYNEQFF
TRBV9	-	TRBJ2-1	TRBD2	14	TGTGCCAGCAGCGCCGGGAGGGCCGACAATGAGCAGTTCTTC	CASSAGRADNEQFF
TRBV3-1/TRBV3-2	-	TRBJ1-6	TRBD1	15	TGTGCCAGCAGCCAAGGGACAGGGGTCGATTCACCCCTCCACTTT	CASSQGTGVDSPLHF
TRBV30	-	TRBJ1-5	TRBD1	14	TGTGCCTGGAGTTGGACAGGGGACAATCAGCCCCAGCATTTT	CAWSWTGDNQPQHF
TRBV9	once	TRBJ2-6	-	16	TGTGCCAGCAGCCCACTGGGAGGTTCTGGGGCCAACGTCCTGACTTTC	CASSPLGGSGANVLTF
TRBV19	-	TRBJ2-3	-	14	TGTGCCAGTAGTCTACAGCCTTTTACAGATACGCAGTATTTT	CASSLQPFTDTQYF
TRBV5-6	-	TRBJ2-7	TRBD1	16	TGTGCCAGCAGCTTGGGGGGACAGGGGATTCCCTACGAGCAGTACTTC	CASSLGGQGIPYEQYF
TRBV27	many	TRBJ2-3	TRBD2	15	TGTGCCAGCAGTTTGGTGGCGGGAGGGGCAGATACGCAGTATTTT	CASSLVAGGADTQYF
TRBV27	-	TRBJ1-4	-	12	TGTGCCAGCAGTTTAATTCCAGGAAAACTGTTTTTT	CASSLIPGKLFF
TRBV30	many	TRBJ2-1	-	13	TGTGCCTGGAGCAGCGGCTTATACAATGAGCAGTTCTTC	CAWSSGLYNEQFF
TRBV27	-	TRBJ2-1	TRBD1	14	TGTGCCAGCAGTTTATGGTCGCAGGGGGATGAGCAGTTCTTC	CASSLWSQGDEQFF
TRBV30	-	TRBJ1-2	TRBD1	15	TGTGCCTGGAGTGCCAGGGGCAGGGGGCCGGGAGGCTACACCTTC	CAWSARGRGPGGYTF
TRBV7-9	-	TRBJ2-6	-	16	TGTGCCAGCAGCTTACCTAGGGGGTCCGGGGCCAACGTCCTGACTTTC	CASSLPRGSGANVLTF
TRBV6-2/TRBV6-3	few	TRBJ1-4	TRBD1	15	TGTGCCAGCAGTAAAACCGGGACAGTCAATGAAAAACTGTTTTTT	CASSKTGTVNEKLFF
TRBV29-1	once	TRBJ1-2	TRBD1	14	TGCAGCGTTGGAGGGGGACAGGGCGGCTATGGCTACACCTTC	CSVGGGQGGYGYTF
TRBV28	-	TRBJ2-7	TRBD1	14	TGTGCCAGCAGTAATCCGGGACAGGCGTACGAGCAGTACTTC	CASSNPGQAYEQYF
TRBV7-8	-	TRBJ2-5	TRBD2	16	TGTGCCAGCAGCTTTCCCCCGCGGGAGCCGGGGGAGACCCAGTACTTC	CASSFPPREPGETQYF
TRBV29-1	-	TRBJ2-5	TRBD1	15	TGCAGCGTTGGGAACAGGGGGCTGGACCAAGAGACCCAGTACTTC	CSVGNRGLDQETQYF
TRBV6-1	-	TRBJ2-3	TRBD1	16	TGTGCCAGCAGTGCATACCGGACAGGGGCCGCAGATACGCAGTATTTT	CASSAYRTGAADTQYF
TRBV19	-	TRBJ1-1	-	15	TGTGCCAGTTCCAAAGGGGAGGGGGGGCGTACTGAAGCTTTCTTT	CASSKGEGGRTEAFF
TRBV6-2/TRBV6-3	few	TRBJ1-1	-	14	TGTGCCAGCAGTTACCAACAGAGGAACACTGAAGCTTTCTTT	CASSYQQRNTEAFF
TRBV11-3	-	TRBJ1-1	-	14	TGTGCCAGCAGCGCGGGGGGCCCCCGGGGGGAAGCTTTCTTT	CASSAGGPRGEAFF
TRBV23-1	-	TRBJ1-4	-	14	TGCGCCAGCCACAGGAGATCCACTAATGAAAAACTGTTTTTT	CASHRRSTNEKLFF
TRBV28	-	TRBJ1-2	-	15	TGTGCCAGCACCCCAGGACAGCCTGGGCACTATGGCTACACCTTC	CASTPGQPGHYGYTF
TRBV3-1/TRBV3-2	once	TRBJ2-3	-	15	TGTGCCAGCAGCCGGAGCGGTCCTTATGGGGATACGCAGTATTTT	CASSRSGPYGDTQYF
TRBV12-3/TRBV12-4	-	TRBJ1-4	-	13	TGTGCCAGCAGTTTCGGACAGACCGAAAAACTGTTTTTT	CASSFGQTEKLFF
TRBV5-1	-	TRBJ1-2	TRBD1	13	TGCGCCAGCAGCGAGGGACAGGGGCATGGCTACACCTTC	CASSEGQGHGYTF
TRBV5-4	-	TRBJ1-2	TRBD1	15	TGTGCCAGCAGCCCCGAGGACAGGGCAAGCTATGGCTACACCTTC	CASSPEDRASYGYTF
TRBV27	-	TRBJ2-6	-	15	TGTGCCAGCAGTTTCTGGGCACCTGGGGCCAACGTCCTGACTTTC	CASSFWAPGANVLTF
TRBV9	-	TRBJ2-3	-	16	TGTGCCAGCAGCCCCGAGGGGGGAGGGCCCTCAGATACGCAGTATTTT	CASSPEGGGPSDTQYF
TRBV11-2	once	TRBJ2-1	TRBD2	15	TGTGCCAGCAGCCTAAGTAGCGGGAGCTACAATGAGCAGTTCTTC	CASSLSSGSYNEQFF
TRBV7-2	-	TRBJ2-3	TRBD2	16	TGTGCCAGCAGCTTCATTACCCTAGCGGGGGAGGATACGCAGTATTTT	CASSFITLAGEDTQYF
TRBV28	few	TRBJ1-6	-	14	TGTGCCAGCAGTTTCAGGCAGGGGAGTTCACCCCTCCACTTT	CASSFRQGSSPLHF
TRBV20-1	-	TRBJ2-7	-	10	TGCAGTGCTTCTAGGGGCGAGCAGTACTTC	CSASRGEQYF
TRBV5-6	-	TRBJ2-2	-	15	TGTGCCAGCAGCGGGCAGGGGCCTAACACCGGGGAGCTGTTTTTT	CASSGQGPNTGELFF
TRBV5-1	-	TRBJ2-5	TRBD1	14	TGCGCCAGCAGACAGGGGGCCGCAGGGGAGACCCAGTACTTC	CASRQGAAGETQYF
TRBV18	-	TRBJ1-1	-	13	TGTGCCAGCCAGTGGGAGGAAAACACTGAAGCTTTCTTT	CASQWEENTEAFF
TRBV5-5	-	TRBJ1-2	-	13	TGTGCCAGCAGCGTGGACGGGAGCTATGGCTACACCTTC	CASSVDGSYGYTF
TRBV6-2/TRBV6-3	-	TRBJ1-6	-	16	TGTGCCAGCAGTTACTCCAGGGGTGACCTCCATTCACCCCTCCACTTT	CASSYSRGDLHSPLHF
TRBV6-1	-	TRBJ1-5	-	14	TGTGCCAGCAGTGAGGGGGGGGCAAATCAGCCCCAGCATTTT	CASSEGGANQPQHF
TRBV19	-	TRBJ2-1	TRBD2	13	TGTGCCAGTGAAGCTAGCGGGAATAATGAGCAGTTCTTC	CASEASGNNEQFF
TRBV18	-	TRBJ1-4	-	14	TGTGCCAGCTCACCCGACGGGGGGCGTGAAAAACTGTTTTTT	CASSPDGGREKLFF